The 6 T cell receptor beta chains presented below share a single source sample, sequenced in a study of blood T cell repertoires in COVID-19. Assay used: immunoSEQ multiplex PCR; TCRdb lists only in-frame clones, some missing. The sample contains under 200,000 clones, roughly 80% of which appear only once. Source material: peripheral blood. The receptors here all came from a woman aged 25 to 39 with acute or convalescent COVID-19.

V usage is TRBV5-1 and J usage is TRBJ2-6, with 8 positions matching TRBD1. With V trimmed by 4 bases and J by 0 bases, 9 bases remained unmatched. The CDR3 is made up of 18 amino acids. The germline V gene encodes CDR1 SGHRS and CDR2 YFSETQ. Written as DNA, the CDR3 is TGCGCCAGCAGCCGGGACAGGCCGTTTTCCTCTGGGGCCAACGTCCTGACTTTC. Translating gives CASSRDRPFSSGANVLTF.

This chain connects TRBV11-2 to TRBJ1-1, with D hard to call. The CDR3 is 15 residues long. V was pared by 1 base and J by 7 bases, with 16 bases between. Germline values: CDR1 SGHAT, CDR2 FQNNGV. This CDR3 is CASSLVAGTMSEAFF. The CDR3 coding sequence is TGTGCCAGCAGCTTAGTGGCAGGCACGATGAGTGAAGCTTTCTTT. The full variable domain, completed using reference TRBV11-2 and TRBJ1-1, is EAGVAQSPRYKIIEKRQSVAFWCNPISGHATLYWYQQILGQGPKLLIQFQNNGVVDDSQLPKDRFSAERLKGVDSTLKIQPAKLEDSAVYLCASSLVAGTMSEAFFGQGTRLTVV.

This chain links TRBV10-1 with TRBJ2-1; D remains unclear. CDR3 length: 16 residues. Germline CDR1 and CDR2: WNHNN and SYGVQD (reference sequence). Deletions cut 0 bases from V and 1 base from J, with 10 bases between. Here the CDR3 reads CASSESGSLSYNEQFF. The CDR3 DNA sequence: TGCGCCAGCAGTGAGTCGGGCAGCCTTTCCTACAATGAGCAGTTCTTC.

V usage is TRBV29-1 and J usage is TRBJ2-1; TRBD2 aligns across 15 bases. The CDR3 runs 18 residues. Germline CDR1 is SQVTM and CDR2 is ANQGSEA. V shed 3 bases, J shed 0 bases, and the junction held 6 bases outside the gene matches. The CDR3 DNA follows: TGCAGCGTTGATAGGACTAGCGGGGGGGTTAGCTCCTACAATGAGCAGTTCTTC. Translated, it gives CSVDRTSGGVSSYNEQFF.

CDR3 region: CASSWTVADSGANVLTF. The DNA of the CDR3 is TGTGCCAGCAGCTGGACTGTAGCGGACTCTGGGGCCAACGTCCTGACTTTC. The chain carries TRBV5-5 and TRBJ2-6; TRBD2 might be the D (6 bases). Per the germline V gene, CDR1 is SGHKS and CDR2 is YYEKEE (reference sequence). This CDR3 has 17 residues. V was pared by 3 bases and J by 0 bases, with 13 bases between.

This clone has more than one count but fewer than ten. The chain links TRBV30 to TRBJ1-6; no clear D gene. This CDR3 region has 13 residues. V shed 2 bases and J shed 8 bases, with 10 bases lying between them. Germline CDR1 is GTSNPN and CDR2 is SVGIG (reference sequence). CDR3 nucleotide sequence: TGTGCCTGGAGTCCCCCCGGGGATTCACCCCTCCACTTT. This sequence encodes CAWSPPGDSPLHF.